Presented here are 15 T cell receptor beta chains from one specimen sequenced in a study of cytomegalovirus exposure and HLA in healthy donors. The PCR had 60 Vbeta and 13 Jbeta primers. Some clones are missing from TCRdb's copy, which holds only in-frame ones; the method was immunoSEQ multiplex PCR. The top ten clones hold 2% to 2.5% of a sample with about 130,000 clones, 80% of them seen once. Sequencing was performed on PBMCs. Receptors originate from a man aged 30 to 39 in good health and CMV-seronegative.

This rearrangement joins TRBV28 to TRBJ2-2, with 13 bases identical to TRBD2. J gave up 4 bases and V 5 bases, and 16 bases lay outside the gene matches. Germline V gene data show CDR1 as MDHEN and CDR2 as SYDVKM. The CDR3 consists of 20 residues. CDR3: CASSTTSGTSGNRATGELFF. In nucleotides, the CDR3 is TGTGCCAGCAGTACAACCTCCGGGACTAGCGGGAACCGGGCCACCGGGGAGCTGTTTTTT.

The chain has TRBV6-6 and TRBJ2-1; 14 positions agree with TRBD2. The CDR3 totals 15 residues. J was trimmed by 10 bases and V by 5 bases; bases with no gene match: 7. Germline-derived CDR1 and CDR2 are MNHNY and SVGAGI (reference sequence). CDR3 nucleotide sequence: TGTGCCAGCAGTACGGGACTAGCGGGAGTATTGGAGCAGTTCTTC. Residues: CASSTGLAGVLEQFF.

Here the CDR3 reads CASSSQTSQETQYF. In DNA form, the CDR3 reads TGTGCCAGCAGCTCTCAGACAAGCCAAGAGACCCAGTACTTC. The rearrangement uses TRBV7-9 and TRBJ2-5, with D hard to call. The V gene lost 4 bases and the J gene lost 1 base, with 10 bases spanning the gap. Germline V gives CDR1 SEHNR, CDR2 FQNEAQ (reference sequence). There are 14 residues in the CDR3. Combining the CDR3 with reference TRBV7-9 and TRBJ2-5 gives the whole variable domain DTGVSQNPRHKITKRGQNVTFRCDPISEHNRLYWYRQTLGQGPEFLTYFQNEAQLEKSRLLSDRFSAERPKGSFSTLEIQRTEQGDSAMYLCASSSQTSQETQYFGPGTRLLVL.

The chain employs TRBV15 and TRBJ1-5; D possibly corresponds to TRBD1 (5 bases). Germline loops: CDR1 LNHNV, CDR2 YYDKDF (reference sequence). The CDR3 length is 14 residues. Deletions cut 1 base from V and 7 bases from J, with 11 bases between. CDR3 region: CATSRVTRVQPQHF. CDR3 coding DNA: TGTGCCACCAGCAGAGTTACCAGGGTCCAGCCCCAGCATTTT.

CDR3 residues: CASSWRSGTTGELFF. Here the CDR3 DNA reads TGTGCCAGCAGCTGGCGAAGCGGGACTACCGGGGAGCTGTTTTTT. The chain uses TRBV7-2 and TRBJ2-2; 7 bases match TRBD2. The trim removed 4 bases at V and 5 bases at J, leaving 7 bases unmatched. CDR1 and CDR2 (germline): SGHTA, FQGNSA. The CDR3 covers 15 residues.

The V and J genes are TRBV7-9 and TRBJ1-2, with 7 positions matching TRBD1. This CDR3 is 15 amino acids long. The germline V gene encodes CDR1 SEHNR and CDR2 FQNEAQ (reference sequence). Trimming at V came to 3 bases and at J to 4 bases, leaving 8 bases not matched to a gene. CDR3 nucleotides: TGTGCCAGCAGCTTGGGTCAGGGGGAAGTCTATGGCTACACCTTC. It encodes CASSLGQGEVYGYTF.

This sequence joins TRBV7-2 and TRBJ2-7; 13 bases line up with TRBD2. CDR1 and CDR2 from the germline V gene are SGHTA and FQGNSA. The CDR3 has 15 amino acids. J was trimmed by 2 bases and V by 4 bases; bases with no gene match: 2. This CDR3 is CASSSTSGRAYEQYF. The CDR3, as DNA: TGTGCCAGCAGCTCCACTAGCGGGAGGGCCTACGAGCAGTACTTC. The full variable domain, rest sourced from reference TRBV7-2 and TRBJ2-7, is GAGVSQSPSNKVTEKGKDVELRCDPISGHTALYWYRQSLGQGLEFLIYFQGNSAPDKSGLPSDRFSAERTGGSVSTLTIQRTQQEDSAVYLCASSSTSGRAYEQYFGPGTRLTVT.

The chain recombines TRBV18 with TRBJ1-5; unclear D gene. From germline, CDR1 is KGHSH and CDR2 LQKENI. V shed 3 bases and J shed 0 bases, with 9 bases lying between them. The CDR3 sequence is 15 residues long. The CDR3 spells CASSPEPYSNQPQHF. The CDR3 coding sequence is TGTGCCAGCTCACCGGAGCCATATAGCAATCAGCCCCAGCATTTT.

This rearrangement joins TRBV15 to TRBJ1-5; no definite D call. The length of the CDR3 is 17 residues. V was pared by 5 bases and J by 4 bases, with 21 bases between. Germline-derived CDR1 and CDR2 are LNHNV and YYDKDF (reference sequence). In DNA form, the CDR3 reads TGTGCCACCAGCCCCCCTCGCCCCGGAGATGATAATCAGCCCCAGCATTTT. Residues: CATSPPRPGDDNQPQHF. The whole variable domain, filled in from reference TRBV15 and TRBJ1-5, reads DAMVIQNPRYQVTQFGKPVTLSCSQTLNHNVMYWYQQKSSQAPKLLFHYYDKDFNNEADTPDNFQSRRPNTSFCFLDIRSPGLGDTAMYLCATSPPRPGDDNQPQHFGDGTRLSIL.

J is TRBJ2-3 and V is TRBV10-2; D remains unclear. Germline lookup yields CDR1 WSHSY and CDR2 SAAADI. This CDR3 is built from 12 residues. V lost 6 bases and J lost 5, with 9 bases in between. The CDR3 DNA reads as TGCGCCAGCAGGGCCACGGGAGATACGCAGTATTTT. Translated, it gives CASRATGDTQYF.

CDR3 nucleotides: TGTGCCTGGAGTGTAGCCCGACACTTCCTTCGGGGAAATCAGCCCCAGCATTTT. This gives the protein CAWSVARHFLRGNQPQHF. The chain has TRBV30 and TRBJ1-5; D gene uncertain. Germline V gene data show CDR1 as GTSNPN and CDR2 as SVGIG (reference sequence). The CDR3 runs to 18 residues. The V end lost 0 bases, the J end lost 4 bases, and 22 bases lay between the germline ends.

This sequence joins TRBV7-9 and TRBJ1-2; D gene unclear. This CDR3 contains 13 residues. Germline V lookup: CDR1 SEHNR, CDR2 FQNEAQ (reference sequence). Deletions cut 1 base from V and 8 bases from J, with 11 bases between. This CDR3 reads CASSLEPRVGYTF. CDR3 DNA: TGTGCCAGCAGCTTAGAGCCCCGGGTCGGCTACACCTTC.

This chain connects TRBV18 to TRBJ2-3; TRBD1 matches at 7 bases. V lost 2 bases and J lost 2; bases outside the gene matches: 4. Germline V gene sequence: CDR1 KGHSH, CDR2 LQKENI. This CDR3 has 15 residues. CDR3 residues: CASSPFDRATDTQYF. The CDR3 DNA sequence: TGTGCCAGCTCACCATTTGACAGGGCCACAGATACGCAGTATTTT.

The chain recombines TRBV4-3 with TRBJ2-5; possibly TRBD1 for D (5 bases). Gene TRBJ2-7 matches the end of the DNA better, so the J call may be wrong. This CDR3 has 15 amino acids. Germline values: CDR1 LGHNA, CDR2 YSLEER. The CDR3 DNA is TGCGCCAGCAGCCAAGATCTCAGGGTCTCCTACGAGCAGTACTTC. It is translated as CASSQDLRVSYEQYF.

The rearrangement joins TRBV28 to TRBJ1-5, with D possibly TRBD1 on 5 matching bases. Trimming took off 3 bases at V and 7 bases at J, with 16 bases between the two ends. Germline CDR1 reads MDHEN; CDR2 reads SYDVKM. The CDR3 consists of 15 residues. CDR3 coding DNA: TGTGCCAGCAGTTTCCATAGGGGATTACAGCAGCCCCAGCATTTT. Amino acid sequence: CASSFHRGLQQPQHF.